What follows are 26 T cell receptor beta chains derived from one specimen sequenced in a study of blood T cell repertoires in COVID-19. Profiled with immunoSEQ multiplex PCR; TCRdb holds only in-frame clones, not every one. The sample has 270,000 or so clones, around 81% seen once; the top ten hold around 3.2%. Input material: peripheral blood. These receptors originate from a woman aged 60 to 75 with active or convalescent COVID-19.

The chain's CDR3 is CASSYSQVRSYEQYF. In DNA, the CDR3 is TGTGCCAGCAGTTACTCCCAGGTCAGATCCTACGAGCAGTACTTC. The J gene is TRBJ2-7, the V gene TRBV6-5; D is undetermined. The CDR3 sequence is 15 residues long. With 0 bases removed from V and 1 base from J, the gap between germline ends came to 10 bases. Per germline, CDR1 MNHEY and CDR2 SVGAGI.

The chain carries TRBV10-1 and TRBJ2-1; TRBD2 agrees at 7 bases. This CDR3 has 15 amino acids. V lost 2 bases and J lost 10; bases outside the gene matches: 11. Germline V gene sequence: CDR1 WNHNN, CDR2 SYGVQD (reference sequence). CDR3 amino acids: CASSESSGGTREQFF. The CDR3, as DNA: TGCGCCAGCAGTGAGAGTTCCGGGGGGACCAGGGAGCAGTTCTTC.

V gene TRBV29-1 combines with J gene TRBJ2-3; 7 nucleotides align to TRBD2. Germline CDR1 and CDR2: SQVTM and ANQGSEA. This CDR3 is 13 amino acids long. Trimming took 8 bases from V and 4 from J; bases not matched to a gene: 9. CDR3 in amino acids: CSSRQGGSDTQYF. The DNA for the CDR3 is TGCAGCTCTCGCCAGGGAGGGTCAGATACGCAGTATTTT.

This clone showed up just once. The J gene is TRBJ2-6, the V gene TRBV18; 8 positions match TRBD1. Germline assignment: CDR1 KGHSH and CDR2 LQKENI. The junction had 15 bases not matched to a gene; V was cut back by 8 bases and J by 0 bases. The CDR3 extends over 19 amino acids. The CDR3 protein is CASGGQDERLSSGANVLTF. Written as DNA, the CDR3 is TGTGCCAGCGGGGGACAGGACGAGCGTTTGAGCTCTGGGGCCAACGTCCTGACTTTC.

This sequence joins TRBV19 and TRBJ2-5, with 9 bases matching TRBD2. The CDR3 covers 13 residues. Losses at the gene ends were 3 bases for V and 13 bases for J; bases not matched to a gene: 9. CDR1 LNHDA and CDR2 SQIVND come from the germline V gene (reference sequence). CDR3 in amino acids: CASSMVRAGGVYF. CDR3 coding DNA: TGTGCCAGTAGTATGGTTCGAGCGGGGGGTGTGTACTTC. Full variable domain (remainder filled in from reference TRBV19 and TRBJ2-5): DGGITQSPKYLFRKEGQNVTLSCEQNLNHDAMYWYRQDPGQGLRLIYYSQIVNDFQKGDIAEGYSVSREKKESFPLTVTSAQKNPTAFYLCASSMVRAGGVYFGPGTRLLVL.

V usage is TRBV11-2 and J usage is TRBJ2-7; TRBD1 matches 9 bases. Germline CDR1 and CDR2: SGHAT and FQNNGV. The CDR3 totals 15 residues. V shed 5 bases, J shed 3 bases, and the junction held 8 bases outside the gene matches. CDR3 region: CASSTTGTGFYEQYF. The CDR3 DNA sequence: TGTGCCAGCAGCACCACCGGGACAGGGTTCTACGAGCAGTACTTC.

The chain uses TRBV21-1 and TRBJ1-6; no check of the table's D call, TRBD1, against the DNA was made. TRBV21-1 is a pseudogene locus. The CDR3 sequence is 16 residues long. CDR3 sequence: CASSKGSGTDNSPLHF. DNA for the CDR3: TGTGCCAGCAGCAAAGGTTCAGGGACAGATAATTCACCCCTCCACTTT.

This sequence joins TRBV29-1 and TRBJ1-2; 7 bases align to TRBD1. V shed 2 bases, J shed 1 base, and the junction held 4 bases outside the gene matches. Germline V CDR1 and CDR2: SQVTM, ANQGSEA. The CDR3 runs to 14 residues. Written as DNA, the CDR3 is TGCAGCGTTGAATTACAGGGGATTAACTATGGCTACACCTTC. It encodes CSVELQGINYGYTF.

This chain links TRBV14 with TRBJ2-7; no definite D call. The V and J ends lost 1 base and 3 bases respectively, with 13 bases between them. Germline CDR1 reads SGHDN; CDR2 reads FVKESK. The CDR3 has 15 residues. This chain's CDR3 is CASSQAELLYYEQYF. DNA for the CDR3: TGTGCCAGCAGCCAAGCGGAGCTTCTCTACTACGAGCAGTACTTC.

The rearrangement uses TRBV25-1 and TRBJ2-2; a weak D match, TRBD2 (6 bases). This CDR3 comprises 13 residues. Deletions cut 8 bases from V and 4 bases from J, with 11 bases between. CDR1 is MGHDK, CDR2 SYGVNS, per germline. The CDR3 region is CASATGGTGELFF. CDR3 DNA: TGTGCCAGCGCTACCGGGGGCACCGGGGAGCTGTTTTTT. Together with reference TRBV25-1 and TRBJ2-2, the CDR3 gives the full variable domain: EADIYQTPRYLVIGTGKKITLECSQTMGHDKMYWYQQDPGMELHLIHYSYGVNSTEKGDLSSESTVSRIRTEHFPLTLESARPSHTSQYLCASATGGTGELFFGEGSRLTVL.

CDR3 nucleotide sequence: TGTGCCATCAGTGAGGGACAGGGGGCTGGCACTGAAGCTTTCTTT. Its translation is CAISEGQGAGTEAFF. The rearrangement links TRBV10-3 to TRBJ1-1; the match to TRBD1 covers 11 bases. The CDR3 contains 15 residues. Germline V gene sequence: CDR1 ENHRY, CDR2 SYGVKD. Trimming at V came to 2 bases and at J to 4 bases, leaving 3 bases not matched to a gene.

The V and J genes are TRBV7-7 and TRBJ2-1; D perhaps matches TRBD2 (5 bases). Trimming took off 1 base at V and 8 bases at J, with 12 bases between the two ends. CDR3 length: 14 amino acids. Germline CDR1 is SSHAT and CDR2 is FNYEAQ (reference sequence). CDR3 in DNA: TGTGCCAGCAGCTTAGTAGAGGGTCACTATGAGCAGTTCTTC. It yields the protein CASSLVEGHYEQFF.

The gene calls are TRBV18 and TRBJ2-5; 12 bases align to TRBD1. Trimming removed 6 bases from V and 5 bases from J; junction bases left unmatched: 10. Per germline, CDR1 KGHSH and CDR2 LQKENI. The CDR3 covers 16 residues. CDR3 protein: CASSPEGQGALETQYF. CDR3 sequence (DNA): TGTGCCAGCTCGCCAGAGGGACAGGGGGCTTTGGAGACCCAGTACTTC.

The gene calls are TRBV10-3 and TRBJ2-2; 8 nucleotides align to TRBD1. This CDR3 region has 13 residues. The germline V gene has CDR1 ENHRY and CDR2 SYGVKD. V trimming: 4 bases; J trimming: 5 bases; junction bases outside the gene matches: 0. The CDR3, as DNA: TGTGCCATCAGTGGGACAGGGACCGGGGAGCTGTTTTTT. Amino acids: CAISGTGTGELFF.

The rearrangement joins TRBV3-1 (or the pseudogene TRBV3-2) to TRBJ2-1; possible D gene TRBD2, 7 bases. CDR1 and CDR2 (germline): LGHDT, YNNKEL (reference sequence). The CDR3 contains 15 residues. The germline V and J ends were trimmed by 4 bases and 4 bases, with 14 bases remaining between them. CDR3 coding DNA: TGTGCCAGCAGCCCCTCCCGGGGGGCATACAATGAGCAGTTCTTC. Its protein product is CASSPSRGAYNEQFF.

The rearrangement links TRBV11-2 to TRBJ1-1; a possible D gene is TRBD1 (5 bases). Germline CDR1 SGHAT, CDR2 FQNNGV. Trimming shortened V by 6 bases and J by 6 bases, and 20 bases separated the two germline ends. CDR3 length: 15 residues. The CDR3 region is CASRIVGWGRSEAFF. The DNA for the CDR3 is TGTGCCAGCAGGATAGTAGGGTGGGGCCGCTCTGAAGCTTTCTTT.

This rearrangement joins TRBV11-2 to TRBJ1-1; tentatively, D is TRBD1 (5 bases). Germline V gene sequence: CDR1 SGHAT, CDR2 FQNNGV. The CDR3 runs 14 residues. The V end lost 7 bases, the J end lost 6 bases, and 18 bases lay between the germline ends. The CDR3 DNA is TGTGCCAGCACTCCAATACGGGGGAGGGCTGAAGCTTTCTTT. The encoded protein is CASTPIRGRAEAFF.

V and J are TRBV2 and TRBJ2-5; 7 nucleotides match TRBD2. The CDR3 is 14 amino acids. The V and J ends lost 4 bases and 3 bases, in that order; junction bases with no gene match: 5. The germline V gene has CDR1 SNHLY and CDR2 FYNNEI. CDR3 loop: CASSVIAGEETQYF. The CDR3 nucleotides are TGTGCCAGCAGTGTGATTGCGGGGGAAGAGACCCAGTACTTC.

Concerning this clone itself: Additional DNA sequences in this sample encode the identical CDR3. The genes are TRBV5-1 and TRBJ1-5; a possible D gene is TRBD1 (5 bases). The V end lost 0 bases, the J end lost 5 bases, and 12 bases lay between the germline ends. The CDR3 totals 15 residues. CDR1 and CDR2 from the germline V gene are SGHRS and YFSETQ. CDR3 sequence reads: CASSLEGAGYQPQHF. CDR3 bases: TGCGCCAGCAGCTTGGAAGGGGCCGGATATCAGCCCCAGCATTTT.

This sequence joins TRBV14 and TRBJ1-3, with TRBD1 identical over 8 bases. Germline CDR1 is SGHDN and CDR2 is FVKESK. V shed 4 bases, J shed 2 bases, and the junction held 10 bases outside the gene matches. The CDR3 runs 17 residues. CDR3 region: CASSRFLRRGPGNTIYF. In nucleotides, the CDR3 is TGTGCCAGCAGCCGTTTTCTCCGCAGGGGGCCTGGAAACACCATATATTTT.

V usage is TRBV10-3 and J usage is TRBJ1-1; 8 nucleotides line up with TRBD1. Per germline, CDR1 ENHRY and CDR2 SYGVKD. This CDR3 is built from 13 residues. J gave up 1 base and V 8 bases, and 3 bases lay outside the gene matches. CDR3 sequence reads: CAISDRANTEAFF. The CDR3, as DNA: TGTGCCATCTCGGACAGGGCGAACACTGAAGCTTTCTTT.

CDR3 in DNA: TGTGCCAGCAGTTCCAGCGGGACTAGCATTTTCACAGATACGCAGTATTTT. Protein sequence: CASSSSGTSIFTDTQYF. This chain links TRBV6-2 or TRBV6-3 with TRBJ2-3, with 9 bases lining up with TRBD2. The CDR3 has 17 residues. Germline CDR1 is MNHEY and CDR2 is SVGEGT. V lost 4 bases, J lost 2 bases, and 10 bases stayed unmatched.

The rearrangement joins TRBV7-8 to TRBJ2-2; D not certain. Germline assignment: CDR1 SGHVS and CDR2 FQNEAQ. The CDR3 is made up of 16 amino acids. V lost 5 bases to trimming and J lost 1 base, with 14 bases between them. CDR3 in DNA: TGTGCCAGCAGCCCTTGGAATGAGCGGAACACCGGGGAGCTGTTTTTT. Its translation is CASSPWNERNTGELFF. Filled out from reference TRBV7-8 and TRBJ2-2, the complete variable domain reads GAGVSQSPRYKVAKRGQDVALRCDPISGHVSLFWYQQALGQGPEFLTYFQNEAQLDKSGLPSDRFFAERPEGSVSTLKIQRTQQEDSAVYLCASSPWNERNTGELFFGEGSRLTVL.

This chain links TRBV11-1 with TRBJ1-1, with a tentative D call TRBD1 (5 bases). This CDR3 has 14 residues. Germline lookup yields CDR1 SGHAT and CDR2 FQDESV (reference sequence). The ends were cut back, 5 bases at V and 2 bases at J, with 12 bases in the middle. In nucleotides, the CDR3 is TGTGCCAGCAGCCCCTACAGGACAAACACTGAAGCTTTCTTT. Translation: CASSPYRTNTEAFF.

The rearrangement joins TRBV10-3 to TRBJ2-3; maybe TRBD2 (6 bases). V lost 6 bases, J lost 3 bases, and 19 bases lay in between. Germline CDR1 and CDR2: ENHRY and SYGVKD. CDR3 size: 16 residues. The CDR3 region is CAISDRWGERTDTQYF. The DNA of the CDR3 is TGTGCCATCAGCGACCGGTGGGGGGAAAGGACAGATACGCAGTATTTT.

The CDR3 DNA sequence: TGTGCCAGCAGCCCCACCCTACGACAGGCACCAGGCTACACCTTC. This gives the protein CASSPTLRQAPGYTF. This chain connects TRBV7-9 to TRBJ1-2; possible D gene TRBD1, 6 bases. Trimming left V 5 bases short and J 8 bases short, with 21 bases between. The CDR3 spans 15 residues. CDR1 and CDR2 (germline): SEHNR, FQNEAQ (reference sequence).